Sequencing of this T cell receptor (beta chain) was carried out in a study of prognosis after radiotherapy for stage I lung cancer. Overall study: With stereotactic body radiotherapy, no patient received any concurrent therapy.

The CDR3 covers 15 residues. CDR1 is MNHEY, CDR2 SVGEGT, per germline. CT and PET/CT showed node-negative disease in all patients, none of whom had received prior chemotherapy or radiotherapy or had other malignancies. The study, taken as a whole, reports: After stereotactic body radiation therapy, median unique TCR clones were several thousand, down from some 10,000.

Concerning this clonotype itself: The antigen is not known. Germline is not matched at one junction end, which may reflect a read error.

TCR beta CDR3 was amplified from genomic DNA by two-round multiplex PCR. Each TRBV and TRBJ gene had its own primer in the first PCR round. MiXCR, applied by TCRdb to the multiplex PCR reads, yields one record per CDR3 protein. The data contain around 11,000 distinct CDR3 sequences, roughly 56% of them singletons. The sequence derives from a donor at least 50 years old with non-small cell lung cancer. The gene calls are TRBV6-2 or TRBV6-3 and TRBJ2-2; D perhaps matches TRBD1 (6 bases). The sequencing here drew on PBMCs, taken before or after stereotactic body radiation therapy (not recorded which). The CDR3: CASRGDKANAGELFF. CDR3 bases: TGTGCCAGCAGGGGGGACAAGGCGAACGCCGGGGAGCTGTTTTTT.